The 13 T cell receptor beta chains given below trace back to one sample, sequenced in a study of blood T cell repertoires in COVID-19. Assay used: immunoSEQ multiplex PCR; TCRdb lists only in-frame clones, some missing. The top ten hold over 2% of the sample, which has roughly 250,000 clones, roughly 88% seen once. The sequenced material came from PBMCs or T cells enriched from blood (not recorded which). These receptors were taken from a woman between 50 and 59 years old who had recovered from COVID-19.

This chain uses TRBV5-1 with TRBJ2-1, with D tentatively TRBD1 (5 bases). The CDR3 is made up of 13 amino acids. Trimming took 7 bases from V and 4 from J, leaving 12 bases between them. CDR1 and CDR2 (germline): SGHRS, YFSETQ. The CDR3 DNA reads TGCGCCAGCGGAAAACAGGAGTACAATGAGCAGTTCTTC. Translating it yields CASGKQEYNEQFF.

This chain joins TRBV11-2 and TRBJ2-5; unclear D gene. Trimming stripped 3 bases from V and 2 bases from J, with 7 bases between. The germline CDR1 and CDR2 sequences are SGHAT and FQNNGV. The CDR3 runs to 13 residues. CDR3 bases: TGTGCCAGCAGCTTCACGGTACAAGAGACCCAGTACTTC. Amino acid sequence: CASSFTVQETQYF.

CDR3 nucleotides: TGTGCCAGCAGCCAAGAATTAGCGAAAAGGTACAATGAGCAGTTCTTC. This encodes CASSQELAKRYNEQFF. The chain recombines TRBV3-1 (or the pseudogene TRBV3-2) with TRBJ2-1; weak D call: TRBD2 (5 bases). This CDR3 has 16 amino acids. Germline CDR1 reads LGHDT; CDR2 reads YNNKEL (reference sequence). Trimming left V 0 bases short and J 4 bases short, with 13 bases between.

This clone was counted between two and nine times. The chain employs TRBV3-1 (or the pseudogene TRBV3-2) and TRBJ2-1; 9 bases are a match to TRBD2. The J segment lost 7 bases and the V segment lost 1 base, leaving 20 bases of the junction unmatched. This CDR3 has 20 residues. In germline, CDR1 is LGHDT, CDR2 YNNKEL (reference sequence). DNA of the CDR3: TGTGCCAGCAGCCAAGCCCCTAGGGCAGTTTGGCTAGCGGGGTGGAATGAGCAGTTCTTC. Translating it yields CASSQAPRAVWLAGWNEQFF.

V and J are TRBV7-2 and TRBJ1-4; TRBD1 matches 8 bases. V lost 5 bases to trimming and J lost 0 bases; unmatched junction nucleotides: 2. CDR1 is SGHTA, CDR2 FQGNSA, per germline. The CDR3 runs to 15 residues. CDR3 nucleotide sequence: TGTGCCAGCAGCGCACAGGGGGCAACTAATGAAAAACTGTTTTTT. This gives the protein CASSAQGATNEKLFF.

The J gene is TRBJ2-1, the V gene TRBV24-1; 8 nucleotides line up with TRBD2. The CDR3 is 14 amino acids. Germline V lookup: CDR1 KGHDR, CDR2 SFDVKD. Trimming took 5 bases from V and 5 from J; bases not matched to a gene: 4. The CDR3 loop is CATSVRGGNNEQFF. The CDR3, as DNA: TGTGCCACCAGTGTCCGCGGGGGGAACAATGAGCAGTTCTTC.

The V call is TRBV5-4, the J call TRBJ2-7; D is perhaps TRBD1 (6 bases). This CDR3 spans 15 amino acids. Trimming pared 0 bases from V and 5 bases from J, leaving 15 bases between. From germline, CDR1 is SGHNT and CDR2 YYREEE (reference sequence). CDR3 nucleotides: TGTGCCAGCAGCTTGGGCGGGCCCCAGGGGAACGAGCAGTACTTC. Protein sequence: CASSLGGPQGNEQYF.

This rearrangement joins TRBV7-9 to TRBJ2-7, with 8 bases aligning to TRBD2. Trimming at V came to 2 bases and at J to 5 bases, leaving 11 bases not matched to a gene. The CDR3 is made up of 16 amino acids. Germline V gene sequence: CDR1 SEHNR, CDR2 FQNEAQ (reference sequence). CDR3 coding DNA: TGTGCCAGCAGCTTATGGTCGGGAGGGCCGGCTCACGAGCAGTACTTC. Translation: CASSLWSGGPAHEQYF.

CDR3 region: CASSEYGGAEEKLFF. DNA for the CDR3: TGTGCCAGCAGTGAATATGGGGGGGCTGAAGAAAAACTGTTTTTT. The chain employs TRBV25-1 and TRBJ1-4, with TRBD1 as a possible D gene (6 bases). Trimming took off 0 bases at V and 8 bases at J, with 13 bases between the two ends. This CDR3 is 15 amino acids long. Germline V gene sequence: CDR1 MGHDK, CDR2 SYGVNS.

The chain couples TRBV6-5 to TRBJ1-5; no definite D call. There are 14 residues in the CDR3. Trimming took off 2 bases at V and 7 bases at J, with 12 bases between the two ends. Germline values: CDR1 MNHEY, CDR2 SVGAGI. As DNA, the CDR3 is TGTGCCAGCAGTTACGGCGGGCCACGGCAGCCCCAGCATTTT. The encoded protein is CASSYGGPRQPQHF.

CDR3 bases: TGTGCCAGCAGTACCGGGACACCGGATGAGCAGTTCTTC. Translating gives CASSTGTPDEQFF. This chain joins TRBV6-5 and TRBJ2-1, with a possible D match to TRBD1 (6 bases). The ends were cut back, 5 bases at V and 8 bases at J, with 13 bases in the middle. CDR1 is MNHEY, CDR2 SVGAGI, per germline. The CDR3 runs to 13 residues.

This chain uses TRBV5-1 with TRBJ1-1; TRBD1 matches at 11 bases. The length of the CDR3 is 15 residues. The trim removed 3 bases at V and 1 base at J, leaving 2 bases unmatched. Germline lookup yields CDR1 SGHRS and CDR2 YFSETQ. The CDR3 loop reads CASSSDRGPNTEAFF. The CDR3 DNA reads as TGCGCCAGCAGCTCGGACAGGGGGCCGAACACTGAAGCTTTCTTT.

This chain's CDR3 is CASSQDWRGWMYEQYF. DNA of the CDR3: TGTGCCAGCAGCCAAGATTGGAGAGGGTGGATGTACGAGCAGTACTTC. V and J are TRBV3-1 (or the pseudogene TRBV3-2) and TRBJ2-7, with D possibly being TRBD2 (5 bases). There are 16 residues in the CDR3. Trimming stripped 0 bases from V and 4 bases from J, with 16 bases between. From germline, CDR1 is LGHDT and CDR2 YNNKEL (reference sequence).